These T cell receptor beta chains were read from a single sample in a study of HIV-infected children after antiretroviral therapy interruption. TCRdb reanalysed the 3' RACE reads using MiXCR and keeps one entry per CDR3 protein. The sample lists about 15,000 distinct CDR3 sequences, about 3.4% occurring once. Source: CD45RA+ CD4+ T cells from PBMCs, taken from a donor given antiretroviral therapy, either interrupted or continuous. These receptors were obtained from a child aged 2 to 17 with HIV. CDR3s include the opening cysteine and the closing phenylalanine or tryptophan. A D gene is named only where the DNA matches it firmly. Not every row has a clone size; where given, it reads once, few, many or a size class.

>many|TRBV3-1|.|TRBJ2-7
CASSQAYEQYF
TGTGCCAGCAGCCAAGCCTACGAGCAGTACTTC
>medium-sized|TRBV19|.|TRBJ2-7
CASSLKAGAYEQYF
TGTGCCAGTAGTCTGAAGGCCGGAGCCTACGAGCAGTACTTC
>many|TRBV5-8|.|TRBJ2-7
CASSLDGIRYEQYF
TGTGCCAGCAGCTTGGATGGGATTAGGTACGAGCAGTACTTC
>many|TRBV20-1|.|TRBJ2-7
CSASSLEAYEQYF
TGCAGTGCTAGTTCCTTGGAGGCCTACGAGCAGTACTTC
>many|TRBV12-3/TRBV12-4|TRBD2|TRBJ2-7
CASRAGGNSYEQYF
TGTGCCAGCAGGGCGGGGGGCAACTCCTACGAGCAGTACTTC
>few|TRBV12-3/TRBV12-4|.|TRBJ2-3
CASSSRPLTDTQYF
TGTGCCAGCAGTTCCAGGCCGTTGACGGATACGCAGTATTTT
>many|TRBV12-3/TRBV12-4|TRBD1|TRBJ2-5
CASRGQGVQETQYF
TGTGCCAGCAGGGGACAGGGAGTCCAAGAGACCCAGTACTTC
>.|TRBV6-6|.|TRBJ2-7
CASSDPLSYEQYF
TGTGCCAGCAGTGATCCACTCTCCTATGAACAGTACTTC
>many|TRBV3-1|.|TRBJ1-2
CASSQAGPVGGYTF
TGTGCCAGCAGCCAAGCGGGGCCAGTGGGCGGCTACACCTTC
>many|TRBV12-3/TRBV12-4|TRBD2|TRBJ2-1
CASSYSERSGGQVF
TGTGCCAGCAGTTACTCCGAACGTAGCGGGGGGCAGGTCTTC
>many|TRBV12-5|.|TRBJ2-5
CASGPSGGAVETQYF
TGTGCTAGTGGTCCAAGTGGGGGGGCCGTAGAGACCCAGTACTTC
>.|TRBV7-6|.|TRBJ2-7
CASSWGLSDEQYF
TGTGCCAGCAGCTGGGGACTGAGCGACGAGCAGTACTTC
>.|TRBV7-9|.|TRBJ2-3
CASSLRTGSTDTQYF
TGTGCCAGCAGCCTACGGACGGGTAGCACAGATACGCAGTATTTT
>many|TRBV20-1|TRBD1|TRBJ1-1
CSAEDRGEGEAFF
TGCAGTGCCGAAGACAGGGGGGAAGGAGAAGCTTTCTTT
>many|TRBV6-1|.|TRBJ2-3
CASSVVADTQYF
TGTGCCAGCAGTGTAGTGGCCGATACGCAGTATTTT
>many|TRBV10-2|.|TRBJ1-1
CASTSGQPYTEAFF
TGCGCCAGCACATCAGGACAGCCCTACACTGAAGCTTTCTTT
>many|TRBV28|.|TRBJ1-5
CASSSGMDGSNQPQHF
TGTGCCAGCAGTTCCGGAATGGACGGTAGCAATCAGCCCCAGCATTTT
>many|TRBV5-4|TRBD1|TRBJ2-1
CASSTRDRVDEQFF
TGTGCCAGCAGCACCCGGGACAGGGTTGATGAGCAGTTCTTC
>many|TRBV23-1|.|TRBJ1-3
CASSQGPGNTLYF
TGTGCCAGCAGTCAGGGGCCTGGAAATACGCTCTATTTT
>many|TRBV14|TRBD1|TRBJ1-5
CASSLGQGAGQPQHF
TGTGCCAGCAGCCTTGGACAGGGGGCCGGGCAGCCCCAGCATTTT
>many|TRBV5-1|TRBD1|TRBJ2-3
CASSLGTGAPHTQYF
TGCGCCAGCAGCTTGGGGACAGGGGCGCCTCATACGCAGTATTTT
>many|TRBV24-1|.|TRBJ2-5
CATSDPLVGALETQYF
TGTGCCACCAGTGACCCTTTGGTGGGGGCTCTAGAGACCCAGTACTTC
>many|TRBV4-1|.|TRBJ1-5
CASSHEGTDQPQHF
TGTGCCAGCAGCCACGAGGGAACCGATCAGCCCCAGCATTTT
>many|TRBV11-3|.|TRBJ2-1
CASSLVLDNEQFF
TGTGCCAGCAGCTTAGTTCTGGACAATGAGCAGTTCTTC
>many|TRBV6-1|TRBD2|TRBJ2-3
CASSGLADTDTQYF
TGTGCCAGCAGTGGGCTAGCGGACACAGATACGCAGTATTTT
>many|TRBV28|.|TRBJ2-3
CASRKGGAVDTQYF
TGTGCCAGCAGGAAAGGGGGAGCGGTTGATACGCAGTATTTT
>many|TRBV5-3|.|TRBJ1-5
CARRNRWPRINGQPQHF
TGTGCCAGAAGGAATCGTTGGCCCAGGATCAACGGTCAGCCCCAGCATTTT
>many|TRBV19|.|TRBJ2-1
CASSIDDIANEQFF
TGTGCCAGTAGTATAGACGACATAGCCAATGAGCAGTTCTTC
>many|TRBV29-1|TRBD1|TRBJ1-2
CSTRTGATYGYTF
TGCAGCACTAGGACAGGTGCGACGTATGGCTACACCTTC
>medium-sized|TRBV20-1|.|TRBJ1-1
CSATGPRDTEAFF
TGCAGTGCTACGGGGCCGAGGGACACTGAAGCTTTCTTT
>many|TRBV7-9|.|TRBJ1-5
CASSLTDNSNQPQHF
TGTGCCAGCAGCTTAACAGATAATAGCAATCAGCCCCAGCATTTT
>many|TRBV5-6|.|TRBJ2-7
CASSPPLFDTSYEQYF
TGTGCCAGCAGCCCACCGTTATTCGATACCTCCTACGAGCAGTACTTC
>many|TRBV7-2|TRBD2|TRBJ2-1
CASSLRISSGEQSMMQFF
TGTGCCAGCAGCTTAAGGATCTCTAGCGGAGAACAATCAATGATGCAGTTCTTC
>many|TRBV5-1|TRBD1|TRBJ1-1
CASLDRVGNTEAFF
TGCGCCAGCTTAGACAGGGTGGGGAACACTGAAGCTTTCTTT
>many|TRBV7-3|.|TRBJ1-4
CASSISGYNEKLFF
TGTGCCAGCAGCATTAGCGGTTATAATGAAAAACTGTTTTTT
>many|TRBV19|TRBD1|TRBJ2-2
CASRRQGRTGELFF
TGTGCCAGTAGACGACAGGGTAGGACCGGGGAGCTGTTTTTT
>many|TRBV29-1|.|TRBJ1-1
CSVHLQGFMNTEAFF
TGCAGCGTCCACCTACAGGGCTTCATGAACACTGAAGCTTTCTTT
>medium-sized|TRBV11-3|.|TRBJ1-1
CASSLRGVGFSSEAFF
TGTGCCAGCAGCTTAAGGGGAGTTGGCTTTTCGTCTGAAGCTTTCTTT
>many|TRBV7-2|.|TRBJ2-7
CASSLVPVSYEQYF
TGTGCCAGCAGCTTAGTCCCAGTCTCCTACGAGCAGTACTTC
>many|TRBV12-3/TRBV12-4|TRBD1|TRBJ1-2
CASTPDRGRVGYTF
TGTGCCAGCACCCCAGACAGGGGGCGGGTTGGCTACACCTTC
>many|TRBV10-3|.|TRBJ2-7
CAISESRMSEQYF
TGTGCCATCAGTGAGTCGAGGATGAGCGAGCAGTACTTC
>many|TRBV20-1|.|TRBJ2-5
CSAGGPGGQETQYF
TGCAGTGCGGGGGGGCCAGGGGGCCAAGAGACCCAGTACTTC
>many|TRBV7-9|.|TRBJ2-5
CASSLGGKETQYF
TGTGCCAGCAGCTTAGGAGGGAAAGAGACCCAGTACTTC
>many|TRBV7-2|TRBD2|TRBJ2-1
CASSLGLAGHEQFF
TGTGCCAGCAGCTTGGGACTAGCGGGGCATGAGCAGTTCTTC
>many|TRBV7-2|.|TRBJ2-7
CASSLVTRGPYEQYF
TGTGCCAGCAGCTTAGTGACGCGGGGCCCCTACGAGCAGTACTTC
>many|TRBV5-1|.|TRBJ1-1
CASSLATANTEAFF
TGCGCCAGCAGCTTGGCAACGGCGAACACTGAAGCTTTCTTT
>many|TRBV18|TRBD1|TRBJ2-5
CASSPSAGGLTQYF
TGTGCCAGCTCACCGTCAGCAGGGGGCCTGACCCAGTACTTC
>few|TRBV30|.|TRBJ2-3
CAWSDLSDTQYF
TGTGCCTGGAGCGACCTGTCCGATACGCAGTATTTT
>medium-sized|TRBV6-5|TRBD1|TRBJ1-6
CASSYAPGTGASPLHF
TGTGCCAGCAGTTACGCCCCCGGGACAGGTGCTTCACCCCTCCACTTT
>many|TRBV6-6|.|TRBJ2-5
CASGDATGGKDTQYF
TGTGCCAGCGGTGATGCCACTGGGGGGAAAGACACCCAGTACTTT
>.|TRBV11-2|.|TRBJ1-6
CASSPGRGNGSPLHF
TGTGCCAGCAGCCCGGGCCGGGGCAACGGTTCACCCCTCCACTTT
>many|TRBV5-1|.|TRBJ2-2
CASSLEGPTGELFF
TGCGCCAGCAGCTTGGAAGGGCCCACCGGGGAGCTGTTTTTT
>many|TRBV6-6|TRBD1|TRBJ2-7
CASSDAGTGNEQYF
TGTGCCAGCAGTGATGCGGGGACAGGGAATGAACAGTACTTC
>.|TRBV20-1|.|TRBJ1-2
CSAQRPDIANYGYTF
TGCAGTGCCCAAAGGCCCGACATCGCTAACTATGGCTACACCTTC
>many|TRBV5-1|.|TRBJ2-5
CASGLQGRGETQYF
TGCGCCAGTGGCTTACAGGGGAGGGGAGAGACCCAGTACTTC
>many|TRBV2|.|TRBJ1-1
CASSEEMNTEAFF
TGTGCCAGCAGTGAAGAAATGAACACTGAAGCTTTCTTT
>many|TRBV15|.|TRBJ2-7
CASSSLGGREQYF
TGTGCTAGCAGTAGTCTGGGGGGGCGCGAACAGTACTTC
>many|TRBV29-1|TRBD1|TRBJ1-1
CSVAGTGGPNTEAFF
TGCAGCGTCGCCGGGACAGGGGGTCCGAACACTGAAGCTTTCTTT
>many|TRBV20-1|.|TRBJ2-3
CSARVGGQPFTQYF
TGCAGTGCTAGAGTCGGGGGGCAACCGTTTACGCAGTATTTT